These 20 T cell receptor beta chains originate from one sample sequenced in a study of CD8+ T cells in alopecia areata. Specified treatment: oral pan-JAK inhibitor, 5-10 mg twice daily. Isolated RNA was reverse transcribed into cDNA used as the sequencing template. Sequencing was performed with immunoSEQ multiplex PCR; in TCRdb, only in-frame clones are kept and a portion is missing. The top ten hold around 6% of the sample, which has 95,000 to 150,000 clones, over 60% seen once. The sequencing here drew on CD4+ T cells sorted from blood, taken at week 4, from a patient treated with tofacitinib. The receptors were sampled from a human donor with alopecia areata.

V gene TRBV7-9 combines with J gene TRBJ2-3; TRBD2 might be the D (6 bases). The CDR3 is made up of 13 amino acids. Trimming took 5 bases from V and 4 from J, leaving 10 bases between them. Germline V CDR1 and CDR2: SEHNR, FQNEAQ (reference sequence). This chain's CDR3 is CASSPLAPDTQYF. In nucleotides, the CDR3 is TGTGCCAGCAGCCCACTAGCCCCAGATACGCAGTATTTT.

The chain joins TRBV6-6 to TRBJ1-1; D ambiguous. V lost 0 bases and J 1 base, leaving 6 bases between the germline ends. Looked up from germline, CDR1 is MNHNY and CDR2 is SVGAGI (reference sequence). CDR3 size: 14 residues. In nucleotides, the CDR3 is TGTGCCAGCAGTTACTCGTCATCGAACACTGAAGCTTTCTTT. Its protein is CASSYSSSNTEAFF.

The genes are TRBV29-1 and TRBJ1-1; D uncertain. The ends were cut back, 5 bases at V and 2 bases at J, with 18 bases in the middle. The germline CDR1 and CDR2 sequences are SQVTM and ANQGSEA. The CDR3 runs 15 residues. The CDR3 DNA is TGCAGCGTTCCCAGTTCAATCGGAGTCAACACTGAAGCTTTCTTT. The encoded protein is CSVPSSIGVNTEAFF.

CDR3 DNA: TGTGCCTGGGTAGGACAGGGAGTCCGGGGCTACACCTTC. Protein sequence: CAWVGQGVRGYTF. The chain combines TRBV30 with TRBJ1-2; 8 positions agree with TRBD1. This CDR3 spans 13 amino acids. V lost 5 bases, J lost 8 bases, and 10 bases stayed unmatched. Looked up from germline, CDR1 is GTSNPN and CDR2 is SVGIG (reference sequence).

This clone has only a few counts. The CDR3 spells CAWSPGQRMDTQYF. In DNA form, the CDR3 reads TGTGCCTGGAGTCCGGGACAGAGGATGGATACGCAGTATTTT. The chain couples TRBV30 to TRBJ2-3; 7 bases are a match to TRBD1. Per germline, CDR1 GTSNPN and CDR2 SVGIG (reference sequence). With 2 bases clipped from V and 6 bases from J, the junction kept 8 bases outside the gene matches. This CDR3 has 14 amino acids.

V gene TRBV7-9 combines with J gene TRBJ1-5, with no clear D. There are 17 residues in the CDR3. Germline values: CDR1 SEHNR, CDR2 FQNEAQ (reference sequence). Trimming shortened V by 2 bases and J by 4 bases, and 18 bases separated the two germline ends. The CDR3, as DNA: TGTGCCAGCAGCTTATCCCCGATTAGCGGGATTAATCAGCCCCAGCATTTT. Translating gives CASSLSPISGINQPQHF.

This clone was counted between two and nine times. V and J are TRBV4-3 and TRBJ2-5; the D gene is possibly TRBD1 (5 bases). CDR3 length equals 15 residues. Trimming removed 0 bases at V and 3 bases at J, with 11 bases between. The germline gives CDR1 LGHNA, CDR2 YSLEER. The CDR3 DNA sequence: TGCGCCAGCAGCCAAGATGGGCAGGGCAAAGAGACCCAGTACTTC. Amino acids: CASSQDGQGKETQYF.

This chain connects TRBV5-4 to TRBJ1-1; the D gene is possibly TRBD1 (6 bases). Germline CDR1 is SGHNT and CDR2 is YYREEE (reference sequence). There are 16 residues in the CDR3. With 3 bases removed from V and 1 base from J, the gap between germline ends came to 16 bases. The DNA of the CDR3 is TGTGCCAGCAGCTCCACCTTGGGACACCCGAACACTGAAGCTTTCTTT. This gives the protein CASSSTLGHPNTEAFF.

The CDR3 sequence: CASSQKISGDTDTQYF. As DNA, the CDR3 is TGCGCCAGCAGCCAAAAGATTAGCGGAGACACAGATACGCAGTATTTT. The chain has TRBV4-3 and TRBJ2-3; D possibly corresponds to TRBD2 (6 bases). Trimming pared 2 bases from V and 2 bases from J, leaving 14 bases between. The CDR3 is 16 residues long. From germline, CDR1 is LGHNA and CDR2 YSLEER.

The chain links TRBV6-5 to TRBJ2-5; 7 nucleotides match TRBD1. This CDR3 contains 14 residues. V shed 5 bases, J shed 4 bases, and the junction held 7 bases outside the gene matches. CDR1 and CDR2 from the germline V gene are MNHEY and SVGAGI. The CDR3 nucleotides are TGTGCCAGCAGTCGACAGGGAATTGGAGAGACCCAGTACTTC. Protein product: CASSRQGIGETQYF.

The chain is built from TRBV29-1 and TRBJ1-1; 8 nucleotides line up with TRBD1. This CDR3 spans 13 amino acids. The germline gives CDR1 SQVTM, CDR2 ANQGSEA. The trim removed 7 bases at V and 3 bases at J, leaving 7 bases unmatched. CDR3 nucleotide sequence: TGCAGCGGTACCATGACAGGGGACACTGAAGCTTTCTTT. Translated: CSGTMTGDTEAFF.

The gene calls are TRBV6-5 and TRBJ1-2; D unclear. Germline lookup yields CDR1 MNHEY and CDR2 SVGAGI. The CDR3 has 13 residues. The V and J ends lost 6 bases and 2 bases respectively, with 10 bases between them. This chain's CDR3 is CASSVGRNYGYTF. Written as DNA, the CDR3 is TGTGCCAGCAGCGTAGGACGGAACTATGGCTACACCTTC.

Here the CDR3 DNA reads TGTGCCTGGCGCGGACTAGCGGGAGTAGATGAGCAGTTCTTC. Protein: CAWRGLAGVDEQFF. This chain joins TRBV30 and TRBJ2-1, with TRBD2 matching over 13 bases. The junction had 6 bases not matched to a gene; V was cut back by 5 bases and J by 8 bases. The CDR3 length is 14 residues. Germline V CDR1 and CDR2: GTSNPN, SVGIG (reference sequence). The variable domain in full, completed from reference TRBV30 and TRBJ2-1, reads SQTIHQWPATLVQPVGSPLSLECTVEGTSNPNLYWYRQAAGRGLQLLFYSVGIGQISSEVPQNLSASRPQDRQFILSSKKLLLSDSGFYLCAWRGLAGVDEQFFGPGTRLTVL.

The J gene is TRBJ2-1, the V gene TRBV29-1; a possible D gene is TRBD1 (6 bases). Deletions cut 4 bases from V and 8 bases from J, with 9 bases between. The CDR3 extends over 11 amino acids. Germline assignment: CDR1 SQVTM and CDR2 ANQGSEA. CDR3 nucleotides: TGCAGCGTTGGGGCAGGGGATGAGCAGTTCTTC. This sequence encodes CSVGAGDEQFF.

This sequence joins TRBV2 and TRBJ1-4, with 7 nucleotides matching TRBD1. Per the germline V gene, CDR1 is SNHLY and CDR2 is FYNNEI. V shed 7 bases, J shed 2 bases, and the junction held 4 bases outside the gene matches. CDR3 length: 14 amino acids. The CDR3 loop reads CASTTQGTNEKLFF. CDR3 DNA sequence: TGTGCCAGCACCACACAGGGGACTAATGAAAAACTGTTTTTT. The variable domain in full, with the rest retrieved from reference TRBV2 and TRBJ1-4, is EPEVTQTPSHQVTQMGQEVILRCVPISNHLYFYWYRQILGQKVEFLVSFYNNEISEKSEIFDDQFSVERPDGSNFTLKIRSTKLEDSAMYFCASTTQGTNEKLFFGSGTQLSVL.

Here the CDR3 DNA reads TGCAGCGTTGGACCTCAAAGTTCCCCTAATGAAAAACTGTTTTTT. It specifies CSVGPQSSPNEKLFF. The V and J genes are TRBV29-1 and TRBJ1-4; D not resolved. The CDR3 totals 15 residues. Trimming removed 4 bases from V and 3 bases from J, with 15 bases in between. Per the germline V gene, CDR1 is SQVTM and CDR2 is ANQGSEA.

The rearrangement joins TRBV6-1 to TRBJ1-5; D not certain. This CDR3 is 13 amino acids long. The V end lost 5 bases, the J end lost 6 bases, and 11 bases lay between the germline ends. The germline gives CDR1 MNHNS, CDR2 SASEGT. The CDR3: CASSPGLSQPQHF. In DNA, the CDR3 is TGTGCCAGCAGTCCCGGACTGTCTCAGCCCCAGCATTTT.

This rearrangement joins TRBV7-9 to TRBJ2-1; TRBD2 matches at 16 bases. Per the germline V gene, CDR1 is SEHNR and CDR2 is FQNEAQ (reference sequence). The CDR3 spans 15 residues. V lost 4 bases to trimming and J lost 11 bases; unmatched junction nucleotides: 5. The CDR3 DNA reads TGTGCCAGCAGCTCCGAGGGACTAGCGGGAGGGAAGCAGTTCTTC. This sequence encodes CASSSEGLAGGKQFF.

V is TRBV13 and J is TRBJ2-7, with D tentatively TRBD1 (6 bases). Germline V gene data show CDR1 as PRHDT and CDR2 as FYEKMQ (reference sequence). The V gene lost 4 bases and the J gene lost 12 bases, with 13 bases spanning the gap. The CDR3 is 11 amino acids. This chain's CDR3 is CASSSAGTPYF. CDR3 in DNA: TGTGCCAGCAGCTCCGCCGGGACACCGTACTTC.

This chain connects TRBV29-1 to TRBJ2-5, with 7 nucleotides matching TRBD1. V was pared by 6 bases and J by 5 bases, with 9 bases of the junction left unmatched. CDR3 size: 13 residues. CDR1 is SQVTM, CDR2 ANQGSEA, per germline. The CDR3 DNA is TGCAGCGTCACCCCCAGGGGGTCGGAGACCCAGTACTTC. This codes for CSVTPRGSETQYF.